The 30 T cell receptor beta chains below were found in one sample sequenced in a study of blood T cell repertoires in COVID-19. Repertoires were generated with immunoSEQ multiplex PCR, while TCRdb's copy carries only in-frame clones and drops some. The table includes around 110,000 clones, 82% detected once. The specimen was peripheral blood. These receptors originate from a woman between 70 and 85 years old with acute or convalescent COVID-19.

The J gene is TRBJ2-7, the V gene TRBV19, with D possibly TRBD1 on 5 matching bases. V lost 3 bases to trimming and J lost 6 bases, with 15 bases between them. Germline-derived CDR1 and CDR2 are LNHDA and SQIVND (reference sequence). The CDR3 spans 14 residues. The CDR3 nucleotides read TGTGCCAGTAGTATGGCGGACACCCTCGGCGAGCAGTACTTC. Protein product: CASSMADTLGEQYF.

CDR3 sequence reads: CASSQKTGTGELFF. In nucleotides, the CDR3 is TGTGCCAGCAGCCAAAAAACAGGGACCGGGGAGCTGTTTTTT. J is TRBJ2-2 and V is TRBV5-4, with a possible D match to TRBD1 (6 bases). The CDR3 runs to 14 residues. Trimming removed 4 bases from V and 5 bases from J, with 12 bases in between. CDR1 is SGHNT and CDR2 is YYREEE in the germline V gene (reference sequence).

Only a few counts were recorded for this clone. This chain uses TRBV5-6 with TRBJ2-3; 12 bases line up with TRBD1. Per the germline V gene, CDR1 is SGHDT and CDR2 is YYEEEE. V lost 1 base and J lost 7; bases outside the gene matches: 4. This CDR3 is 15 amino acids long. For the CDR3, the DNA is TGTGCCAGCAGCTTGCGGGACAGGGGGCGATATACGCAGTATTTT. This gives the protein CASSLRDRGRYTQYF.

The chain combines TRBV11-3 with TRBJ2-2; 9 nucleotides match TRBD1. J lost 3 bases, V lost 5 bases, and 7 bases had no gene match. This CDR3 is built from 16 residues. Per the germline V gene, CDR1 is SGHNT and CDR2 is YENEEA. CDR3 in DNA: TGTGCCAGCAGCCCCCGGACAGGGGCGTACACCGGGGAGCTGTTTTTT. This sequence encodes CASSPRTGAYTGELFF. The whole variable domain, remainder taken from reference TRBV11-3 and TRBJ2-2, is EAGVVQSPRYKIIEKKQPVAFWCNPISGHNTLYWYLQNLGQGPELLIRYENEEAVDDSQLPKDRFSAERLKGVDSTLKIQPAELGDSAVYLCASSPRTGAYTGELFFGEGSRLTVL.

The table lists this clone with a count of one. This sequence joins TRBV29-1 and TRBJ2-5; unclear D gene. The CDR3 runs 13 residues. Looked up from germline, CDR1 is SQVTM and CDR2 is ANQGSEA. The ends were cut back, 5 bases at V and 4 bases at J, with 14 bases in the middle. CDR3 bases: TGCAGCGTTCGGTCTCGGGTAGGAGAGACCCAGTACTTC. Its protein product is CSVRSRVGETQYF.

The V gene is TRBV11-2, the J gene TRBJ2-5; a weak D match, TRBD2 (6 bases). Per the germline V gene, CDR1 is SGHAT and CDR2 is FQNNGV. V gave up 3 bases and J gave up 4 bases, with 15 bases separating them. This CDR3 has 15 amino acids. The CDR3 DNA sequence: TGTGCCAGCAGCTTTTCCGGGAGTCAGGGAGAGACCCAGTACTTC. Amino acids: CASSFSGSQGETQYF. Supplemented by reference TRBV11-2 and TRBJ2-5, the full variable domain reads EAGVAQSPRYKIIEKRQSVAFWCNPISGHATLYWYQQILGQGPKLLIQFQNNGVVDDSQLPKDRFSAERLKGVDSTLKIQPAKLEDSAVYLCASSFSGSQGETQYFGPGTRLLVL.

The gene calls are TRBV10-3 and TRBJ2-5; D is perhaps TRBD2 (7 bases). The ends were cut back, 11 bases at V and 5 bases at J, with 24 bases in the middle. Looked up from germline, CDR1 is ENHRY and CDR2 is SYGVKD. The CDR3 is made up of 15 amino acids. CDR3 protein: CAVRESGGAGETQYF. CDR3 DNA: TGTGCCGTACGCGAGAGTGGGGGGGCCGGCGAGACCCAGTACTTC.

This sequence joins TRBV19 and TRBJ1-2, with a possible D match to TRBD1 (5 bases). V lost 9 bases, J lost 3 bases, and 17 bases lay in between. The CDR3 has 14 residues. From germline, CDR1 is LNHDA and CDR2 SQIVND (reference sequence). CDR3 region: CASRQIRPDYGYTF. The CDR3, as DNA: TGTGCCAGCCGACAGATCCGACCTGACTATGGCTACACCTTC.

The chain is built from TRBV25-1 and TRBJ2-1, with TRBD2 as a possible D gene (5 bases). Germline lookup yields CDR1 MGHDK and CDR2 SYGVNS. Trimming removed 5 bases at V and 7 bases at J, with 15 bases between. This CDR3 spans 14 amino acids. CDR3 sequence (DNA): TGTGCCAGCAGTCCCGGGGTGCTTCGGAATGAGCAGTTCTTC. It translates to CASSPGVLRNEQFF.

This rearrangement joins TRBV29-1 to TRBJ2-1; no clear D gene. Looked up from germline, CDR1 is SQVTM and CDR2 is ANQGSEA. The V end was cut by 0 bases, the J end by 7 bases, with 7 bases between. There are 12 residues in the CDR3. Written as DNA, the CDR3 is TGCAGCGTTGAAGATCTTCTGAATGAGCAGTTCTTC. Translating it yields CSVEDLLNEQFF.

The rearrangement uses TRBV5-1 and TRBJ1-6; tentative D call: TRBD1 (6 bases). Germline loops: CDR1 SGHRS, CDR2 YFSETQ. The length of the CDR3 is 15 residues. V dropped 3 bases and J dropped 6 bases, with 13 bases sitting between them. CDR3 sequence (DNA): TGCGCCAGCAGCTGGGCGGGGGGCAGTAATTCACCCCTCCACTTT. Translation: CASSWAGGSNSPLHF.

The CDR3 sequence: CASSYSILGVWDRNYNEQFF. DNA for the CDR3: TGTGCCAGCAGTTACTCGATCCTCGGGGTCTGGGACAGGAACTACAATGAGCAGTTCTTC. The V gene is TRBV6-2 or TRBV6-3, the J gene TRBJ2-1; 8 nucleotides match TRBD1. CDR1 is MNHEY and CDR2 is SVGEGT in the germline V gene. With 0 bases clipped from V and 3 bases from J, the junction kept 16 bases outside the gene matches. This CDR3 contains 20 residues.

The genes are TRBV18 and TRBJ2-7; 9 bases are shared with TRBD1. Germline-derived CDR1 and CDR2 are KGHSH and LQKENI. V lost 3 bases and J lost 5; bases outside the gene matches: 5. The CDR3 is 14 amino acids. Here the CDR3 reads CASSPGTGIHEQYF. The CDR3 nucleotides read TGTGCCAGCTCACCGGGGACAGGGATCCACGAGCAGTACTTC.

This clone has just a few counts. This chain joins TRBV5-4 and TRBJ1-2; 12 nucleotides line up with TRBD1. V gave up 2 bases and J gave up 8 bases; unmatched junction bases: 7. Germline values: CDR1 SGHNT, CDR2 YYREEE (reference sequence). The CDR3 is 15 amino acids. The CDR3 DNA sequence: TGTGCCAGCAGCTTACAGGGACAGGGGGCAAGGGGCTACACCTTC. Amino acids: CASSLQGQGARGYTF.

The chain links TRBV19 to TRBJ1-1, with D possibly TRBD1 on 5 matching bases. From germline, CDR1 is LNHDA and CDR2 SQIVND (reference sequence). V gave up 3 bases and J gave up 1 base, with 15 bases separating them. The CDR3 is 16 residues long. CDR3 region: CASSIWSGVTNTEAFF. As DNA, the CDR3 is TGTGCCAGTAGTATTTGGTCGGGGGTTACGAACACTGAAGCTTTCTTT.

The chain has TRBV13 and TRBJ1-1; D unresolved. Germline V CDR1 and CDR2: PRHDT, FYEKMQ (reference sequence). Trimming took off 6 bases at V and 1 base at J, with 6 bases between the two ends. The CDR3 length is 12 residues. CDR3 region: CASRQQNTEAFF. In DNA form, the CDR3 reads TGTGCCAGCAGACAGCAGAACACTGAAGCTTTCTTT. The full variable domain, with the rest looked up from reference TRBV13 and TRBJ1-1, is AAGVIQSPRHLIKEKRETATLKCYPIPRHDTVYWYQQGPGQDPQFLISFYEKMQSDKGSIPDRFSAQQFSDYHSELNMSSLELGDSALYFCASRQQNTEAFFGQGTRLTVV.

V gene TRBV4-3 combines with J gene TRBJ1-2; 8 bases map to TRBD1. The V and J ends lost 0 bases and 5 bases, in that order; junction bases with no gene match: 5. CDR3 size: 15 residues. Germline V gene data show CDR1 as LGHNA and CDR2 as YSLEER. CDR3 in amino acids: CASSQEGTGGYGYTF. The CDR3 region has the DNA TGCGCCAGCAGCCAAGAGGGAACAGGGGGATATGGCTACACCTTC.

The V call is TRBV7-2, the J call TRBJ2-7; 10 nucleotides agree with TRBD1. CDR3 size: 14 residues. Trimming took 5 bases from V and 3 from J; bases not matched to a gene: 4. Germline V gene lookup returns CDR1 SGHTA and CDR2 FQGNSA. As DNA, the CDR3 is TGTGCCAGCAGCCCCGGACAGGGGGGCTACGAGCAGTACTTC. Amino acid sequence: CASSPGQGGYEQYF.

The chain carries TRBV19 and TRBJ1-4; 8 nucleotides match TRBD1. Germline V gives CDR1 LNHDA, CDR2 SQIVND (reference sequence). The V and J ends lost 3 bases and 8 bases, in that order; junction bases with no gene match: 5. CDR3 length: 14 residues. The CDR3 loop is CASSIGQGVEKLFF. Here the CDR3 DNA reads TGTGCCAGTAGTATCGGACAGGGAGTAGAAAAACTGTTTTTT.

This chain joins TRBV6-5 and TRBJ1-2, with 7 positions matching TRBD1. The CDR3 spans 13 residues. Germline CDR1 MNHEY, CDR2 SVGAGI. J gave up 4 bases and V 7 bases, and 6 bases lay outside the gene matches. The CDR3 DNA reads TGTGCCAGCATCGAAGGGGGCTTCTATGGCTACACCTTC. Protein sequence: CASIEGGFYGYTF.

The CDR3 sequence: CARGLGGGELFF. The CDR3 coding sequence is TGTGCCAGAGGACTCGGGGGCGGGGAGCTGTTTTTT. This chain joins TRBV7-9 and TRBJ2-2, with a possible D match to TRBD2 (6 bases). The V gene's germline CDR1 is SEHNR and CDR2 FQNEAQ (reference sequence). The CDR3 totals 12 residues. V was shortened by 9 bases and J by 7 bases, with 12 bases between the two germline ends.

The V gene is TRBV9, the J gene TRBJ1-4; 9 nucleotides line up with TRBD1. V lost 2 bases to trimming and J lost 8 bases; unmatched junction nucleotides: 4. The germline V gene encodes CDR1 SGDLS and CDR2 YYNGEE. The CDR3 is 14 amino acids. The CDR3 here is CASSVGQGREKLFF. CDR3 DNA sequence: TGTGCCAGCAGCGTGGGACAGGGCAGGGAAAAACTGTTTTTT.

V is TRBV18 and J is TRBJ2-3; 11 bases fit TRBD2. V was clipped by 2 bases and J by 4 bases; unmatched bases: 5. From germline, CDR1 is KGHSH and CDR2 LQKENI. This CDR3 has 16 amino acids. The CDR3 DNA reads TGTGCCAGCTCACCAATACTAGCGGGGGCTTCAGATACGCAGTATTTT. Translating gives CASSPILAGASDTQYF.

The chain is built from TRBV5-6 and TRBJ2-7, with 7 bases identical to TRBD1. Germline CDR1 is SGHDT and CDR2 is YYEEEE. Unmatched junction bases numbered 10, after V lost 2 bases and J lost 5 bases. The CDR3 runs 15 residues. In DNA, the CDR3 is TGTGCCAGCAGCTTTCAAGGGGGCGCCGTCGACGAGCAGTACTTC. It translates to CASSFQGGAVDEQYF.

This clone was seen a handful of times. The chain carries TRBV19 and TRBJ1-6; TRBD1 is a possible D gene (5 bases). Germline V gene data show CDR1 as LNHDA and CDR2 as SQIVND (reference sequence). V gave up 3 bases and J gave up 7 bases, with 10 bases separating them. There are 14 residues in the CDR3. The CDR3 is CASSIGAENSPLHF. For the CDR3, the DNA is TGTGCCAGTAGTATTGGGGCAGAAAATTCACCCCTCCACTTT.

The CDR3 region has the DNA TGCAGCGCCCGGACAGGGGGCTGGAACACTGAAGCTTTCTTT. It yields the protein CSARTGGWNTEAFF. The V call is TRBV29-1, the J call TRBJ1-1; TRBD1 agrees at 11 bases. J lost 1 base, V lost 7 bases, and 5 bases had no gene match. Germline values: CDR1 SQVTM, CDR2 ANQGSEA. This CDR3 is built from 14 residues. Looking up the rest from reference TRBV29-1 and TRBJ1-1 gives the full variable domain: SAVISQKPSRDICQRGTSLTIQCQVDSQVTMMFWYRQQPGQSLTLIATANQGSEATYESGFVIDKFPISRPNLTFSTLTVSNMSPEDSSIYLCSARTGGWNTEAFFGQGTRLTVV.

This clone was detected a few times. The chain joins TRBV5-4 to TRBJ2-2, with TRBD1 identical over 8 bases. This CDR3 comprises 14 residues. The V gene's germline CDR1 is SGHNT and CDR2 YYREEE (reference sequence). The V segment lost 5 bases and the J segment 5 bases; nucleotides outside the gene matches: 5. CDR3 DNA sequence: TGTGCCAGCAGTGGACAGGGATGGACCGGGGAGCTGTTTTTT. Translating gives CASSGQGWTGELFF.

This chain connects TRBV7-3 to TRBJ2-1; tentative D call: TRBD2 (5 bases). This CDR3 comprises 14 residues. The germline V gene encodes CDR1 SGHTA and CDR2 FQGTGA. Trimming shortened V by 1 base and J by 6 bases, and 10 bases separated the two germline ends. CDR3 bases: TGTGCCAGCAGCTTAAACTTTCGGGGCAATGAGCAGTTCTTC. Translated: CASSLNFRGNEQFF.

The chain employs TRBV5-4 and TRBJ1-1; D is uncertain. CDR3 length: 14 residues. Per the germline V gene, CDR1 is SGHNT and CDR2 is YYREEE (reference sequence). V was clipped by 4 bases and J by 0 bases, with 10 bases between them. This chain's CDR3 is CASSPREVNTEAFF. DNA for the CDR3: TGTGCCAGCAGCCCCCGCGAGGTGAACACTGAAGCTTTCTTT.

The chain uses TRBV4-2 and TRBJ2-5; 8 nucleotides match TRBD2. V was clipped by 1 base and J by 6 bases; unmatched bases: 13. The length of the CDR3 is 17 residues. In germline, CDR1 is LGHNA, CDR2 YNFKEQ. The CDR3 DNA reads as TGTGCCAGCAGCCAAGTCGGCAGCGGGGGAGGTCTTAAGACCCAGTACTTC. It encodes CASSQVGSGGGLKTQYF.